This T cell receptor beta chain was profiled in a study of blood T cell repertoires in COVID-19. Overall study context: Collection of acute and convalescent COVID-19 samples took place in the United States, Italy and Spain. T cells, B-cell-depleted T cells, or PBMCs supplied cDNA or gDNA.

Authors' data handling: Amplifying reference gene primers gave estimates of nucleated cell counts. Using immunoSEQ multiplex PCR, the repertoire was profiled, and TCRdb retains in-frame clones only, with some absent. For V, J and clone size, that table is used; D and trimming come from the DNA. The sample includes about 49,000 clones, 70% to 90% of them seen just once. Germline CDR1 DFQATT, CDR2 SNEGSKA (reference sequence). The CDR3 sequence is 16 residues long. V lost 4 bases and J lost 0, with 16 bases in between. The V gene is TRBV20-1, the J gene TRBJ1-3; a possible D gene is TRBD1 (6 bases). The sequence was obtained from a human donor in a cohort sampled during active COVID-19. The sample consisted of peripheral blood. In DNA form, the CDR3 reads TGCAGTGCTAATGACAGGTTCTCAATCTCTGGAAACACCATATATTTT. It is translated as CSANDRFSISGNTIYF.